A single sample gave rise to the 17 T cell receptor beta chains below, sequenced in a study of technical replicates of blood from a few donors. TCRdb keeps only in-frame clones here, not all; method: immunoSEQ multiplex PCR. This sample has around 79,000 clones, with more than 85% found just once. The sample comprised T cells isolated from PBMCs. The receptor source for this set is a human donor in good health. Some clones in this sample may be carry-over from other donors' samples.

This sequence joins TRBV28 and TRBJ2-5; 12 bases are shared with TRBD2. The CDR3 sequence is 18 residues long. In germline, CDR1 is MDHEN, CDR2 SYDVKM. The V gene end was trimmed by 6 bases and the J gene end by 2 bases; junction bases not matched to a gene: 13. The CDR3 here is CASRPITQLAGGQETQYF. CDR3 bases: TGTGCCAGCAGGCCAATCACTCAACTAGCGGGAGGACAAGAGACCCAGTACTTC.

This clone came up once. The chain combines TRBV5-6 with TRBJ2-7, with no clear D. The CDR3 consists of 12 residues. From germline, CDR1 is SGHDT and CDR2 YYEEEE. Trimming took 4 bases from V and 4 from J, leaving 9 bases between them. This CDR3 is CASSRLIYEQYF. The DNA of the CDR3 is TGTGCCAGCAGCCGGTTGATTTACGAGCAGTACTTC. Based on the CDR3 plus reference TRBV5-6 and TRBJ2-7, the full variable domain is DAGVTQSPTHLIKTRGQQVTLRCSPKSGHDTVSWYQQALGQGPQFIFQYYEEEERQRGNFPDRFSGHQFPNYSSELNVNALLLGDSALYLCASSRLIYEQYFGPGTRLTVT.

The chain employs TRBV10-3 and TRBJ1-1; 8 bases align to TRBD1. The V gene's germline CDR1 is ENHRY and CDR2 SYGVKD. The V and J ends lost 11 bases and 1 base, in that order; junction bases with no gene match: 6. This CDR3 contains 13 residues. The CDR3 bases are TGTGCCGCTAGAACAGGGGGGAACACTGAAGCTTTCTTT. This sequence encodes CAARTGGNTEAFF.

The chain is built from TRBV7-9 and TRBJ2-7; 11 positions agree with TRBD2. This CDR3 comprises 18 residues. Germline V lookup: CDR1 SEHNR, CDR2 FQNEAQ (reference sequence). With 6 bases clipped from V and 3 bases from J, the junction kept 16 bases outside the gene matches. The DNA for the CDR3 is TGTGCCAGCAGTATACCAACTAGCGGGAGACCCTTCGACTACGAGCAGTACTTC. This sequence encodes CASSIPTSGRPFDYEQYF.

This clone has only one observation. The genes are TRBV7-6 and TRBJ2-1; D possibly corresponds to TRBD2 (5 bases). Germline V CDR1 and CDR2: SGHVS, FNYEAQ. V lost 8 bases and J lost 9, with 11 bases in between. The CDR3 length is 11 residues. CDR3 DNA sequence: TGTGCCAGCGCGTCCGGAGGTGAGCAGTTCTTC. It encodes CASASGGEQFF. The full variable domain, completed using reference TRBV7-6 and TRBJ2-1, is GAGVSQSPRYKVTKRGQDVALRCDPISGHVSLYWYRQALGQGPEFLTYFNYEAQQDKSGLPNDRFSAERPEGSISTLTIQRTEQRDSAMYRCASASGGEQFFGPGTRLTVL.

This chain links TRBV6-1 with TRBJ2-3, with a tentative D call TRBD2 (5 bases). CDR1 and CDR2 from the germline V gene are MNHNS and SASEGT. V shed 7 bases and J shed 8 bases, with 16 bases lying between them. The CDR3 spans 13 residues. CDR3 DNA sequence: TGTGCCAGCATAACAGTCTATAGCGTTACGCAGTATTTT. As protein: CASITVYSVTQYF.

J is TRBJ2-3 and V is TRBV7-8, with 10 bases fitting TRBD2. With V trimmed by 5 bases and J by 4 bases, 6 bases remained unmatched. The CDR3 has 15 residues. The V gene's germline CDR1 is SGHVS and CDR2 FQNEAQ. CDR3 DNA: TGTGCCAGCAGCGTAGGACTAGCGGTATCAGATACGCAGTATTTT. Translating it yields CASSVGLAVSDTQYF.

This chain connects TRBV30 to TRBJ2-1, with TRBD2 matching 7 bases. CDR1 and CDR2 (germline): GTSNPN, SVGIG (reference sequence). The ends lost 3 bases at V and 9 bases at J; junction bases unmatched: 2. CDR3 length equals 11 residues. The CDR3 spells CAWRTSLEQFF. CDR3 nucleotides: TGTGCCTGGAGGACTAGCCTTGAGCAGTTCTTC.

This clone was counted once. The chain employs TRBV28 and TRBJ1-5; D is ambiguous. Trimming cost V 5 bases and J 4 bases, with 21 bases left between them. Germline-derived CDR1 and CDR2 are MDHEN and SYDVKM. The CDR3 has 17 residues. CDR3 sequence (DNA): TGTGCCAGCAGTCCGAGACTCGCGACCGGAAAAAATCAGCCCCAGCATTTT. Translation gives CASSPRLATGKNQPQHF.

The CDR3 DNA sequence: TGTGCCAGTAGTAGTCTTTTAGCGGAGCCCCAGCATTTT. Residues: CASSSLLAEPQHF. The J gene is TRBJ1-5, the V gene TRBV19; D not resolved. Germline CDR1 LNHDA, CDR2 SQIVND (reference sequence). The ends were cut back, 4 bases at V and 8 bases at J, with 12 bases in the middle. The CDR3 is 13 residues long.

This chain joins TRBV9 and TRBJ2-7; D remains unclear. This CDR3 is built from 13 residues. The V and J ends lost 0 bases and 3 bases respectively, with 7 bases between them. Germline V CDR1 and CDR2: SGDLS, YYNGEE. The CDR3 nucleotides are TGTGCCAGCAGCGTAGATTCAGGCTACGAGCAGTACTTC. Residues: CASSVDSGYEQYF.

The V and J genes are TRBV28 and TRBJ2-7; tentatively, D is TRBD2 (5 bases). Deletions cut 5 bases from V and 2 bases from J, with 13 bases between. Looked up from germline, CDR1 is MDHEN and CDR2 is SYDVKM. The CDR3 contains 14 residues. CDR3 sequence: CASSIQLGAYEQYF. The CDR3 DNA reads as TGTGCCAGCAGTATACAACTAGGCGCCTACGAGCAGTACTTC.

V is TRBV7-9 and J is TRBJ1-1; 10 bases match TRBD1. The trim removed 4 bases at V and 5 bases at J, leaving 1 base unmatched. Looked up from germline, CDR1 is SEHNR and CDR2 is FQNEAQ (reference sequence). The CDR3 sequence is 13 residues long. The CDR3 sequence: CASSWDRGTEAFF. CDR3 nucleotides: TGTGCCAGCAGCTGGGACAGGGGTACTGAAGCTTTCTTT.

The rearrangement joins TRBV5-1 to TRBJ2-5; D is unresolved. The ends were cut back, 4 bases at V and 1 base at J, with 5 bases in the middle. The CDR3 extends over 12 amino acids. Looked up from germline, CDR1 is SGHRS and CDR2 is YFSETQ. CDR3: CASSPFQETQYF. The CDR3 DNA reads TGCGCCAGCAGCCCATTCCAAGAGACCCAGTACTTC.

The V call is TRBV6-5, the J call TRBJ1-2; no definite D call. Per germline, CDR1 MNHEY and CDR2 SVGAGI. CDR3 size: 13 residues. V shed 8 bases and J shed 5 bases, with 15 bases lying between them. This CDR3 is CASQRRGLYGYTF. CDR3 sequence (DNA): TGTGCCAGCCAGAGGAGAGGGCTGTATGGCTACACCTTC.

The rearrangement joins TRBV5-1 to TRBJ2-7; D might be TRBD2 (6 bases). The CDR3 covers 13 residues. Germline CDR1 is SGHRS and CDR2 is YFSETQ. Trimming cost V 4 bases and J 3 bases, with 11 bases left between them. CDR3 sequence reads: CASSPGTYYEQYF. In DNA, the CDR3 is TGCGCCAGCAGCCCCGGGACTTACTACGAGCAGTACTTC.

The chain carries TRBV28 and TRBJ1-1; the D is unclear. From germline, CDR1 is MDHEN and CDR2 SYDVKM. V was shortened by 4 bases and J by 6 bases, with 15 bases between the two germline ends. The CDR3 runs to 14 residues. CDR3 protein: CASSSQAMAPEAFF. CDR3 nucleotides: TGTGCCAGCAGTTCCCAGGCGATGGCTCCTGAAGCTTTCTTT.